The 20 T cell receptor beta chains below all came from one sample that was sequenced in a study of T cells in Graves' hyperthyroidism and ophthalmopathy. TCR beta CDR3 sequences were amplified from RNA transcripts. HTBI primers were the set used in a first-round RT-PCR of the TCR CDR3. TCRdb reprocessed the multiplex PCR reads with MiXCR, giving one entry per CDR3 protein. The sample carries fewer than 110,000 distinct CDR3 sequences, about 17% recorded once. The specimen sequenced was blood. Receptor source: a woman aged 50 to 60 with Graves' hyperthyroidism.

This clonotype has a count of ten or more. V is TRBV19 and J is TRBJ2-2; either TRBD1 or TRBD2 may supply D (5 bases each). Germline lookup yields CDR1 LNHDA and CDR2 SQIVND (reference sequence). The CDR3 runs to 15 residues. Trimming removed 8 bases at V and 4 bases at J, with 17 bases between. As DNA, the CDR3 is TGTGCCAGTCTTGGGGCAGGGCGGGCCACCGGGGAGCTGTTTTTT. Translation: CASLGAGRATGELFF.

This clonotype turned up a few times. This may be a read error: a much more frequent sequence differs by one nucleotide. J is TRBJ2-1 and V is TRBV7-3; D perhaps matches TRBD2 (5 bases). Germline V gene lookup returns CDR1 SGHTA and CDR2 FQGTGA. The CDR3 length is 13 residues. CDR3 sequence: CVSSLTSFNEQFF. The CDR3 nucleotides read TGTGTCAGCAGCTTAACTAGTTTCAATGAGCAGTTCTTC.

This clonotype has a count of ten or more. This chain links TRBV4-1 with TRBJ2-5, with 7 bases matching TRBD1. The CDR3 is 13 amino acids. Trimming removed 6 bases from V and 2 bases from J; junction bases left unmatched: 3. CDR1 and CDR2 (germline): MGHRA, YSYEKL. This chain's CDR3 is CASRQGIQETQYF. CDR3 in DNA: TGCGCCAGCAGACAGGGGATTCAAGAGACCCAGTACTTC.

Many counts were recorded for this clonotype. V usage is TRBV29-1 and J usage is TRBJ2-2; a weak D match, TRBD1 (5 bases). The CDR3 contains 12 residues. V lost 7 bases and J 9 bases, leaving 15 bases between the germline ends. The V gene's germline CDR1 is SQVTM and CDR2 ANQGSEA. The CDR3 loop is CSASFRARELFF. The DNA of the CDR3 is TGCAGCGCCTCCTTCAGGGCCCGGGAGCTGTTTTTT.

A few counts support this clonotype. J is TRBJ2-1 and V is TRBV6-1; D is possibly TRBD1 or TRBD2 (5 bases each). The CDR3 consists of 18 residues. The V gene lost 0 bases and the J gene lost 4 bases, with 19 bases spanning the gap. The germline V gene has CDR1 MNHNS and CDR2 SASEGT. CDR3 in DNA: TGTGCCAGCAGTGAAGCCCCTGGTGGGGCTAGCTCGTACAATGAGCAGTTCTTC. Its protein product is CASSEAPGGASSYNEQFF.

This clonotype was observed at least ten times. The CDR3 bases are TGTGCCAGCACCGATCCCCTTGGAAAGCGGGGGAACACCGGGGAGCTGTTTTTT. It specifies CASTDPLGKRGNTGELFF. The chain couples TRBV2 to TRBJ2-2, with 7 nucleotides matching TRBD2. The CDR3 consists of 18 residues. Germline V gene lookup returns CDR1 SNHLY and CDR2 FYNNEI. J lost 1 base, V lost 7 bases, and 15 bases had no gene match. The full variable domain, rest sourced from reference TRBV2 and TRBJ2-2, is EPEVTQTPSHQVTQMGQEVILRCVPISNHLYFYWYRQILGQKVEFLVSFYNNEISEKSEIFDDQFSVERPDGSNFTLKIRSTKLEDSAMYFCASTDPLGKRGNTGELFFGEGSRLTVL.

This rearrangement joins TRBV7-3 to TRBJ2-7; 8 bases are shared with TRBD1. The J segment lost 3 bases and the V segment lost 2 bases, leaving 6 bases of the junction unmatched. From germline, CDR1 is SGHTA and CDR2 FQGTGA. The CDR3 has 15 residues. CDR3 DNA: TGTGCCAGCAGCTTAGAGACAGGGGTAGTCTACGAGCAGTACTTC. This encodes CASSLETGVVYEQYF.

The table lists this clonotype with many counts. The chain uses TRBV14 and TRBJ2-7; 7 positions match TRBD1. The CDR3 is 14 amino acids. The trim removed 2 bases at V and 3 bases at J, leaving 4 bases unmatched. The V gene's germline CDR1 is SGHDN and CDR2 FVKESK. The CDR3 DNA sequence: TGTGCCAGCAGCCAAAAGGACAGGTACTACGAGCAGTACGTC. It yields the protein CASSQKDRYYEQYV.

This clonotype was seen many times. The chain uses TRBV12-3 or TRBV12-4 and TRBJ2-3, with D tentatively TRBD2 (6 bases). The CDR3 has 13 residues. V lost 6 bases and J 5 bases, leaving 12 bases between the germline ends. The CDR3 DNA follows: TGTGCCAGCAGGCCGACCGGGGGAGATACGCAGTATTTT. Amino acids: CASRPTGGDTQYF.

This chain joins TRBV20-1 and TRBJ2-7; 9 nucleotides match TRBD2. The CDR3 is 14 amino acids. Germline trimming cut 2 bases from V and 5 bases from J; bases unmatched to any gene: 7. Germline loops: CDR1 DFQATT, CDR2 SNEGSKA (reference sequence). CDR3 amino acids: CSARIASGTDEQYF. For the CDR3, the DNA is TGCAGTGCTAGAATCGCTAGCGGGACCGACGAGCAGTACTTC.

This clonotype was seen ten or more times. The genes are TRBV30 and TRBJ2-3; D not resolved. The germline gives CDR1 GTSNPN, CDR2 SVGIG (reference sequence). This CDR3 has 14 amino acids. The V end was cut by 0 bases, the J end by 1 base, with 8 bases between. CDR3 amino acids: CAWSVPQGTDTQYF. The CDR3 DNA reads TGTGCCTGGAGTGTCCCCCAAGGCACAGATACGCAGTATTTT.

The chain joins TRBV20-1 to TRBJ2-7; D could derive from TRBD1 or TRBD2 (5 bases each). V gave up 0 bases and J gave up 9 bases, with 12 bases separating them. The CDR3 sequence is 12 residues long. Germline-derived CDR1 and CDR2 are DFQATT and SNEGSKA (reference sequence). This CDR3 reads CSARDGGWRQYV. The CDR3 nucleotides are TGCAGTGCTAGAGATGGGGGTTGGAGGCAGTACGTC.

About this clonotype itself: A single base separates this from a much larger clone, so it may be a read error. The chain carries TRBV11-2 and TRBJ2-1; D uncertain. In germline, CDR1 is SGHAT, CDR2 FQNNGV. There are 17 residues in the CDR3. CDR3 loop: CVSSLHTDLEYYNEQFF. CDR3 DNA: TGTGTCAGCAGCTTACACACCGACCTTGAATACTACAATGAGCAGTTCTTC.

This clonotype was observed at least ten times. V and J are TRBV12-3 or TRBV12-4 and TRBJ2-3, with 9 nucleotides matching TRBD2. V lost 5 bases to trimming and J lost 5 bases; unmatched junction nucleotides: 8. CDR3 size: 15 residues. Here the CDR3 DNA reads TGTGCCAGCAGTCCCGCCCGGACTAGCGAAGATACGCAGTATTTT. Amino acid sequence: CASSPARTSEDTQYF.

This clonotype was detected ten times or more. The chain combines TRBV4-1 with TRBJ2-7, with D uncertain. The germline V gene encodes CDR1 MGHRA and CDR2 YSYEKL. This CDR3 has 11 residues. Between the trimmed V and J ends, which lost 1 base and 6 bases, there was a span of 4 bases. The CDR3 reads CASSQGSEQYV. For the CDR3, the DNA is TGCGCCAGCAGCCAAGGTTCCGAGCAGTACGTC.

This clonotype was detected many times. The chain uses TRBV19 and TRBJ1-5; no clear D. Deletions cut 4 bases from V and 0 bases from J, with 10 bases between. Germline V gene data show CDR1 as LNHDA and CDR2 as SQIVND (reference sequence). This CDR3 has 15 amino acids. The CDR3 DNA reads as TGTGCCAGTAGTAGGCTATACTATAGCAATCAGCCCCAGCATTTT. Encoded protein: CASSRLYYSNQPQHF.

The sample holds a few counts of this clonotype. This may arise from a read error, as a much more abundant clone is one base away. J is TRBJ1-2 and V is TRBV15; D gene ambiguous. Between the trimmed V and J ends, which lost 1 base and 4 bases, there was a span of 13 bases. Per germline, CDR1 LNHNV and CDR2 YYDKDF (reference sequence). The CDR3 length is 15 residues. The CDR3 nucleotides are TGTGCCACCAGCAGAGGGAATTGGCAGCTCTATGGCTACACCTTC. Translating gives CATSRGNWQLYGYTF.

This clonotype has ten or more counts. J is TRBJ2-1 and V is TRBV5-8, with D possibly being TRBD1 or TRBD2 (5 bases each). The CDR3 sequence is 16 residues long. V was shortened by 0 bases and J by 10 bases, with 20 bases between the two germline ends. Germline V gives CDR1 SGHTS, CDR2 YDEGEE. CDR3 DNA sequence: TGTGCCAGCAGCTTGGAGCACCGGGACCCGAGTTCGGAGCAGTTCTTC. Its translation: CASSLEHRDPSSEQFF. The full variable domain, rest sourced from reference TRBV5-8 and TRBJ2-1, is EAGVTQSPTHLIKTRGQQATLRCSPISGHTSVYWYQQALGLGLQFLLWYDEGEERNRGNFPPRFSGRQFPNYSSELNVNALELEDSALYLCASSLEHRDPSSEQFFGPGTRLTVL.

The rearrangement joins TRBV20-1 to TRBJ1-4, with a weak D call TRBD1 (6 bases). Germline CDR1 reads DFQATT; CDR2 reads SNEGSKA (reference sequence). The CDR3 length is 13 residues. The V end was cut by 3 bases, the J end by 8 bases, with 13 bases between. The CDR3, as DNA: TGCAGTGCTAGTCCGGGGGCGGGAGAAAAACTGTTTTTT. Its protein product is CSASPGAGEKLFF.

This clonotype was picked up a small number of times. This chain joins TRBV20-1 and TRBJ2-5; TRBD2 matches 8 bases. With 3 bases clipped from V and 5 bases from J, the junction kept 2 bases outside the gene matches. This CDR3 has 12 residues. CDR1 and CDR2 from the germline V gene are DFQATT and SNEGSKA (reference sequence). CDR3 sequence (DNA): TGCAGTGCTAGCGGGAGGGCGGAGACCCAGTACTTC. It yields the protein CSASGRAETQYF.